The 12 T cell receptor beta chains below all came from one sample that was sequenced in a study of spatial heterogeneity in lung cancer. Described time point: sample taken at primary tumor resection. TCRdb used MiXCR to reprocess the 5' RACE reads, holding one entry per CDR3 protein. The profile shows tens of thousands of distinct CDR3 sequences, about an eighth of them singletons. Sequences were derived from PBMCs, sampled at surgery. These receptors came from a male donor with early-stage non-small cell lung cancer.

V gene TRBV29-1 combines with J gene TRBJ2-2; possible D gene TRBD1, 6 bases. From germline, CDR1 is SQVTM and CDR2 ANQGSEA. V lost 6 bases and J lost 6, with 14 bases in between. This CDR3 region has 13 residues. CDR3 nucleotides: TGCAGCGTCCATAGGGGGTCGGCCGGGGAGCTGTTTTTT. It codes for CSVHRGSAGELFF.

In its sample, this clonotype was seen many times. The rearrangement links TRBV9 to TRBJ2-3, with D possibly being TRBD2 (6 bases). The V gene lost 4 bases and the J gene lost 2 bases, with 14 bases spanning the gap. CDR3 length: 15 residues. Germline-derived CDR1 and CDR2 are SGDLS and YYNGEE. The CDR3, as DNA: TGTGCCAGCAGCCCCCGGACTACTCACACAGATACGCAGTATTTT. Translation: CASSPRTTHTDTQYF.

In its sample, this clonotype was seen a few times. This chain links TRBV30 with TRBJ2-1; D may be TRBD1 (5 bases). CDR1 and CDR2 from the germline V gene are GTSNPN and SVGIG (reference sequence). Between the trimmed V and J ends, which lost 4 bases and 9 bases, there was a span of 13 bases. The CDR3 length is 12 residues. The CDR3 sequence is CAWNTQGSEQFF. CDR3 nucleotides: TGTGCCTGGAACACCCAGGGCAGTGAGCAGTTCTTC.

The sample holds many counts of this clonotype. The gene calls are TRBV28 and TRBJ2-7; TRBD2 matches at 10 bases. The CDR3 contains 15 residues. V shed 4 bases and J 1 base; nucleotides not matched to a gene: 4. Germline V CDR1 and CDR2: MDHEN, SYDVKM. The CDR3 region is CASSSPTSGSYEQYF. The CDR3 DNA follows: TGTGCCAGCAGTTCTCCGACTAGCGGGTCCTACGAGCAGTACTTC.

In its sample, this clonotype was seen a few times. This rearrangement joins TRBV2 to TRBJ2-1, with no clear D. There are 12 residues in the CDR3. Trimming shortened V by 5 bases and J by 9 bases, and 11 bases separated the two germline ends. Germline V gives CDR1 SNHLY, CDR2 FYNNEI. The CDR3 protein is CASSSLESEQFF. In DNA, the CDR3 is TGTGCCAGCAGTTCATTGGAGTCTGAGCAGTTCTTC.

This clonotype was seen only a few times. The chain has TRBV5-1 and TRBJ2-7, with 11 bases that match TRBD1. Germline V lookup: CDR1 SGHRS, CDR2 YFSETQ. There are 15 residues in the CDR3. J lost 5 bases, V lost 3 bases, and 7 bases had no gene match. The DNA for the CDR3 is TGCGCCAGCAGCTCAGGGACAGGGGGTTTTCACGAGCAGTACTTC. This sequence encodes CASSSGTGGFHEQYF.

This clonotype was recorded a few times. The chain links TRBV7-8 to TRBJ1-1, with a possible D match to TRBD1 (6 bases). The CDR3 covers 15 residues. Germline CDR1 is SGHVS and CDR2 is FQNEAQ. V lost 1 base, J lost 4 bases, and 13 bases lay in between. CDR3 residues: CASSLGGPGLTEAFF. The CDR3 DNA follows: TGTGCCAGCAGCTTAGGGGGGCCGGGTCTCACTGAAGCTTTCTTT.

This clonotype has only a few counts. This chain links TRBV27 with TRBJ2-2; D call uncertain. Germline V lookup: CDR1 MNHEY, CDR2 SMNVEV (reference sequence). The CDR3 has 18 amino acids. The V gene lost 7 bases and the J gene lost 4 bases, with 25 bases spanning the gap. In nucleotides, the CDR3 is TGTGCCAGCACTAGAAGTTCCGTACTACCGTCGGGCACCGGGGAGCTGTTTTTT. Protein sequence: CASTRSSVLPSGTGELFF.

This clonotype was counted only a few times. The rearrangement uses TRBV7-2 and TRBJ1-4, with D perhaps matching TRBD1 (5 bases). This CDR3 is built from 15 residues. Germline V gene lookup returns CDR1 SGHTA and CDR2 FQGNSA. Trimming stripped 1 base from V and 5 bases from J, with 11 bases between. The CDR3 protein is CASSLVRRANEKLFF. The CDR3 nucleotides are TGTGCCAGCAGCTTAGTTCGCAGGGCGAATGAAAAACTGTTTTTT.

The rearrangement uses TRBV7-2 and TRBJ2-5; 8 bases fit TRBD1. From germline, CDR1 is SGHTA and CDR2 FQGNSA. J lost 6 bases, V lost 4 bases, and 7 bases had no gene match. The CDR3 contains 14 residues. CDR3 sequence (DNA): TGTGCCAGCAGCTCGGCAGGGGGCGCAAAGACCCAGTACTTC. Translating it yields CASSSAGGAKTQYF.

This chain joins TRBV9 and TRBJ1-1; 9 bases are shared with TRBD1. V was clipped by 4 bases and J by 7 bases; unmatched bases: 5. Germline values: CDR1 SGDLS, CDR2 YYNGEE. The CDR3 has 13 residues. CDR3 in amino acids: CASSPRTGVEAFF. CDR3 sequence (DNA): TGTGCCAGCAGCCCCAGGACAGGGGTTGAAGCTTTCTTT.

The CDR3 loop reads CASCTIRRRGSYNEQFF. The CDR3 bases are TGTGCCAGCTGTACTATCCGGCGGAGAGGATCCTACAATGAGCAGTTCTTC. The rearrangement links TRBV6-2 or TRBV6-3 to TRBJ2-1; D uncertain. The CDR3 is 17 amino acids. The V and J ends lost 8 bases and 1 base respectively, with 21 bases between them. Germline assignment: CDR1 MNHEY and CDR2 SVGEGT.